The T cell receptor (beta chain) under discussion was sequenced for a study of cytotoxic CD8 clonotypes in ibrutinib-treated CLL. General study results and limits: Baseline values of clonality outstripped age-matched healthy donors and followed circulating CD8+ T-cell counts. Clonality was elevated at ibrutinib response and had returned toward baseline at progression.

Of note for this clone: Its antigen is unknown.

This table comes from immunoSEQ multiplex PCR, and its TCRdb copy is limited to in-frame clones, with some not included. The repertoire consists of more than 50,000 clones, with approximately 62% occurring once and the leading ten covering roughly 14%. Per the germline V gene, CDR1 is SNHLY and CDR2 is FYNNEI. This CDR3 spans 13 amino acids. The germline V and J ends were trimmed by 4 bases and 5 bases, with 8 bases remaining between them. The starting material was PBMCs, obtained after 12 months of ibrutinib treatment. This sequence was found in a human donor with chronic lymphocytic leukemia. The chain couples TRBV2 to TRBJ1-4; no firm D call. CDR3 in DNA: TGTGCCAGCAGTGTTTACGAGAATGAAAAACTGTTTTTT. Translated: CASSVYENEKLFF.